This passage covers 8 T cell receptor beta chains from one sample sequenced in a study of human T cells and chemical hapten exposure. One entry per CDR3 protein, called by TCRdb with MiXCR from the RACE reads. The data show some 300,000 distinct CDR3 sequences, about 5% seen once. Documented time point: pre-sensitization, week 0. This sample's treatment: therapeutic diphenylcyclopropenone sensitization with weekly scalp DPC. Sequenced material: whole blood, taken in connection with sensitization to the hapten diphenylcyclopropenone (DPC). These receptors all come from a woman between 18 and 30 years old with alopecia areata. Some clones in this sample may be carry-over from other donors' samples.

This clonotype was observed many times. This sequence joins TRBV6-5 and TRBJ1-5, with 8 positions matching TRBD1. The germline gives CDR1 MNHEY, CDR2 SVGAGI. The CDR3 is made up of 15 amino acids. V lost 2 bases, J lost 5 bases, and 5 bases stayed unmatched. The CDR3 is CASSYNAGGDQPQHF. CDR3 nucleotides: TGTGCCAGCAGTTACAATGCAGGGGGCGATCAGCCCCAGCATTTT.

This clonotype was counted at least ten times. V is TRBV7-2 and J is TRBJ1-1, with D possibly TRBD1 on 5 matching bases. The length of the CDR3 is 15 residues. The V end was cut by 6 bases, the J end by 8 bases, with 22 bases between. The germline CDR1 and CDR2 sequences are SGHTA and FQGNSA. The CDR3 reads CASRPGDSTPREAFF. CDR3 DNA: TGTGCCAGCAGGCCCGGGGACTCTACCCCACGGGAAGCTTTCTTT.

CDR3 in DNA: TGTGCCAGCAGCCGACACGCCACAGGTACCTCCTACGAGCAGTACTTC. Protein product: CASSRHATGTSYEQYF. The chain links TRBV3-1 to TRBJ2-7, with D possibly TRBD1 on 5 matching bases. The V gene's germline CDR1 is LGHDT and CDR2 YNNKEL (reference sequence). The CDR3 is made up of 16 amino acids. Between the trimmed V and J ends, which lost 4 bases and 0 bases, there was a span of 16 bases.

This clonotype was counted a few times. The V and J genes are TRBV12-3 or TRBV12-4 and TRBJ1-1; TRBD1 matches at 7 bases. V trimming: 2 bases; J trimming: 1 base; junction bases outside the gene matches: 7. This CDR3 comprises 16 residues. CDR3 in amino acids: CASSLQPGQTNTEAFF. Written as DNA, the CDR3 is TGTGCCAGCAGTTTACAACCGGGACAGACGAACACTGAAGCTTTCTTT.

V gene TRBV15 combines with J gene TRBJ2-3; D unclear. The V end was cut by 6 bases, the J end by 0 bases, with 22 bases between. This CDR3 has 18 amino acids. Germline-derived CDR1 and CDR2 are LNHNV and YYDKDF (reference sequence). For the CDR3, the DNA is TGTGCCACCAGTACAATCCCTCCTAAAAAGACTAGCACAGATACGCAGTATTTT. Amino acid sequence: CATSTIPPKKTSTDTQYF.

This chain's CDR3 is CASSQAPQQETQYF. Written as DNA, the CDR3 is TGTGCCAGCAGCCAAGCCCCACAGCAAGAGACCCAGTACTTC. V usage is TRBV3-1 and J usage is TRBJ2-5; D is ambiguous. CDR3 length: 14 residues. Germline V gene data show CDR1 as LGHDT and CDR2 as YNNKEL (reference sequence). V was clipped by 1 base and J by 2 bases, with 8 bases between them.

This chain links TRBV7-6 with TRBJ2-1; D is unresolved. This CDR3 region has 14 residues. Germline V lookup: CDR1 SGHVS, CDR2 FNYEAQ. The germline V and J ends were trimmed by 3 bases and 7 bases, with 13 bases remaining between them. CDR3 amino acids: CASSFTPNPNEQFF. CDR3 coding DNA: TGTGCCAGCAGCTTCACCCCGAATCCGAATGAGCAGTTCTTC.

This clonotype was seen many times. The chain joins TRBV6-5 to TRBJ1-6, with D uncertain. The CDR3 spans 16 residues. CDR1 is MNHEY, CDR2 SVGAGI, per germline. Trimming stripped 7 bases from V and 2 bases from J, with 15 bases between. CDR3 coding DNA: TGTGCCAGCAAAGACGCCCGAACAGCCTATAATTCACCCCTCCACTTT. It is translated as CASKDARTAYNSPLHF.